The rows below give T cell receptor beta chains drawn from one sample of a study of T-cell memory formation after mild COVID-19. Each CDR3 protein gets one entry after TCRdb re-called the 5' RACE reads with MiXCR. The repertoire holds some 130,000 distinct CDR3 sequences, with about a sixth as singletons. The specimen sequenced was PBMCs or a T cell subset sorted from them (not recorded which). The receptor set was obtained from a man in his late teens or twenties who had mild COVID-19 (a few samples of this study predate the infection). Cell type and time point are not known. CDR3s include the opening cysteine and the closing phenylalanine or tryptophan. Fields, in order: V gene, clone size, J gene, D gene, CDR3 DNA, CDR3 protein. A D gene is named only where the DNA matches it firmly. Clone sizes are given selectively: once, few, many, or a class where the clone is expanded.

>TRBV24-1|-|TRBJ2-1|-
TGTGCCACCAGTGAAGGGGGGCTGTACAATGAGCAGTTCTTC
CATSEGGLYNEQFF
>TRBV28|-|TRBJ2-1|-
TGTGCCAGCAGTATACTACCCAATGAGCAGTTCTTC
CASSILPNEQFF
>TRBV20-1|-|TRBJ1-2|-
TGCAGTGCTAAACATGGCTACACCTTC
CSAKHGYTF
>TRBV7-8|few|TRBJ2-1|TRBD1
TGTGCCAGCTCTGACAGGGCTTGGGTCAATGAGCAGTTCTTC
CASSDRAWVNEQFF
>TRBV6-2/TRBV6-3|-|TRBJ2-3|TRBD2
TGTGCCAGCACCACGACACGAGCGGGGGAGTCCACAGATACGCAGTATTTT
CASTTTRAGESTDTQYF
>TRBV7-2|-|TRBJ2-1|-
TGTGCCAGCAGCTTATTCCACAGGAGCTCCTACAATGAGCAGTTCTTC
CASSLFHRSSYNEQFF
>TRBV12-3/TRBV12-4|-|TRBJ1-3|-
TGTGCCAGCACTCCCTACGTTGCCTGGGACACCATATATTTT
CASTPYVAWDTIYF
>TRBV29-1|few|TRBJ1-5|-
TGCAGCGTTGGCGGAGGGGACAAGCCCCAGCATTTT
CSVGGGDKPQHF
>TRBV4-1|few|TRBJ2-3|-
TGCGCCAGCAGCCAAGCCAGGAACACAGATACGCAGTATTTT
CASSQARNTDTQYF
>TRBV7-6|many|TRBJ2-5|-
TGTGCCAGCAGCTTTTACTCGGGACAAACTCAAGAGACCCAGTACTTC
CASSFYSGQTQETQYF
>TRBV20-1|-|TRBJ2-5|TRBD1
TGCAGTGCAAGGAAGGGACAGGGCCAAGAGACCCAGTACTTC
CSARKGQGQETQYF